This T cell receptor (beta chain) was retrieved from a study of T-cell memory formation after mild COVID-19. Findings of the study overall: There were some responding clones in pre-infection memory, which suggested that cross-reactive memory had joined. The study found contracting CD4+ clones mainly in CM and EM and contracting CD8+ clones in EMRA.

5'RACE, which relied on constant-segment primers, yielded TCR alpha and TCR beta cDNA libraries carrying sample barcodes and UMIs. One entry per CDR3 protein, called by TCRdb with MiXCR from the 5' RACE reads. The table records roughly 400,000 distinct CDR3 sequences, 20% to 25% of them present only once. Only a few counts were recorded for this clonotype. No antigen is known for it. This CDR3 has 14 residues. Trimming stripped 4 bases from V and 6 bases from J, with 12 bases between. Germline V CDR1 and CDR2: LGHDT, YNNKEL (reference sequence). Sample: PBMCs or a T cell subset sorted from them (not recorded which). The TCR was taken from an adult woman who had mild COVID-19 (a few samples of this study predate the infection). Cell type and time point are not known. The chain carries TRBV3-1 and TRBJ2-2; D gene unclear. CDR3 amino acids: CASSRPNGAGELFF. DNA of the CDR3: TGTGCCAGCAGCCGTCCCAATGGGGCCGGGGAGCTGTTTTTT.